These T cell receptor beta chains were read from a single sample in a study of T cell changes during pregnancy in multiple sclerosis. Assay: immunoSEQ multiplex PCR; the TCRdb copy retains only in-frame clones and omits some. The table lists approximately 32,000 clones, 85% to 95% of them singletons, with around 0.41% in the top ten. The sequencing here drew on CD4+ T cells from peripheral blood mononuclear cells, taken in the second trimester of pregnancy. The receptors derive from a female donor with multiple sclerosis, enrolled in a pregnancy study. Both conserved end residues are trimmed from each CDR3. The order of the fields is J gene, V gene, CDR3 protein.

TRBJ1-2 TRBV19 ASRLEGAYGYT
TRBJ2-1 TRBV5-5 ASSARERGNNEQF
TRBJ2-5 TRBV28 ASSSSGTGRKETQY
TRBJ2-3 TRBV28 ASTRVAENTDTQY
TRBJ2-2 TRBV7-7 ASSFGTGVGLANTGELF
TRBJ2-1 TRBV7-2 ASSPTTGGLDNEQF
TRBJ1-4 TRBV2 ASRLRWGPGNEKLF
TRBJ2-5 TRBV5-4 ASSLTGGAETQY
TRBJ2-1 TRBV25-1 ASSEYRTSGMNEQF
TRBJ1-1 TRBV6-5 ASSRDRVTEAF
TRBJ2-7 TRBV6-1 ASNLTPYEQY
TRBJ2-2 TRBV5-1 ASSLAQGAQSGELF
TRBJ2-2 TRBV5-1 ASSRVNTGELF
TRBJ1-1 TRBV30 AWRSVKAF
TRBJ2-7 TRBV10-3 AIRDSGGGSYEQY
TRBJ2-3 TRBV6-1 ASSEARTSGRY
TRBJ1-5 TRBV28 ASSPQGAYNQPQH
TRBJ1-2 TRBV27 ASRRQGALYGYT
TRBJ1-3 TRBV5-1 ASRQGQGRHLSGNTIY
TRBJ2-1 TRBV27 ASSPSPHEQF
TRBJ1-5 TRBV2 ASSDRRTGNQPQH
TRBJ2-1 TRBV19 ASKLDPGSSYNEQF
TRBJ2-7 TRBV27 ASSPTSMKYEQY
TRBJ2-5 TRBV9 ASSAQGVEETQY
TRBJ1-5 TRBV18 ASSPPGQGVRH
TRBJ2-5 TRBV2 ASSEGRETQY
TRBJ1-1 TRBV29-1 SVETGVNTEAF
TRBJ1-2 TRBV9 ASSPRGQGGGYT
TRBJ2-7 TRBV14 ASTAGGTGGVGQY
TRBJ1-5 TRBV7-9 ASSLGVGGVQPQH
TRBJ2-1 TRBV6-1 ASTREGLAVNEQF
TRBJ2-7 TRBV18 ASSRGQDYEQY
TRBJ2-7 TRBV11-2 ASSEANYEQY
TRBJ2-7 TRBV7-2 ASSLFVGPYEQY
TRBJ1-2 TRBV30 AGRLQGAVGYT